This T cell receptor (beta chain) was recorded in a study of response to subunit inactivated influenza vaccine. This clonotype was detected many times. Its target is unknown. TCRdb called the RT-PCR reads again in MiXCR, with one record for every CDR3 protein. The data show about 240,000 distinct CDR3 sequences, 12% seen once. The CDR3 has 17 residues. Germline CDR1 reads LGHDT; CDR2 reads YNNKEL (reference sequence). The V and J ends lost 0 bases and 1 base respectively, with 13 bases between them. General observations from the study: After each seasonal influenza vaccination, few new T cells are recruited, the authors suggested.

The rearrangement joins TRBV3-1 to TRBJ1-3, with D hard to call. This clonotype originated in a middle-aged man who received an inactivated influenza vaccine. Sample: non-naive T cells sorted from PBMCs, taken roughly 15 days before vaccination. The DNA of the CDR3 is TGTGCCAGCAGCCAAGATCGGCGGGGATTATCTGGAAACACCATATATTTT. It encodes CASSQDRRGLSGNTIYF. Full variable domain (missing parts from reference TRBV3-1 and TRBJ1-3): DTAVSQTPKYLVTQMGNDKSIKCEQNLGHDTMYWYKQDSKKFLKIMFSYNNKELIINETVPNRFSPKSPDKAHLNLHINSLELGDSAVYFCASSQDRRGLSGNTIYFGEGSWLTVV.